This T cell receptor (beta chain) was obtained from a study of control samples from healthy donors and cancer patients. Method: immunoSEQ multiplex PCR; TCRdb's copy keeps in-frame clones and lacks some. The sample lists tens of thousands of clones; 90% were seen once. The specimen was PBMCs. The sequence derives from a man in his 60s with colorectal cancer.

CDR3 region: CASSTLAGGSTDTQYF. The CDR3 nucleotides are TGTGCCAGCAGCACACTAGCGGGGGGGAGCACAGATACGCAGTATTTT. V gene TRBV9 combines with J gene TRBJ2-3, with 13 bases that match TRBD2. Germline CDR1 is SGDLS and CDR2 is YYNGEE. The CDR3 is made up of 16 amino acids. The V gene end was trimmed by 4 bases and the J gene end by 0 bases; junction bases not matched to a gene: 2.